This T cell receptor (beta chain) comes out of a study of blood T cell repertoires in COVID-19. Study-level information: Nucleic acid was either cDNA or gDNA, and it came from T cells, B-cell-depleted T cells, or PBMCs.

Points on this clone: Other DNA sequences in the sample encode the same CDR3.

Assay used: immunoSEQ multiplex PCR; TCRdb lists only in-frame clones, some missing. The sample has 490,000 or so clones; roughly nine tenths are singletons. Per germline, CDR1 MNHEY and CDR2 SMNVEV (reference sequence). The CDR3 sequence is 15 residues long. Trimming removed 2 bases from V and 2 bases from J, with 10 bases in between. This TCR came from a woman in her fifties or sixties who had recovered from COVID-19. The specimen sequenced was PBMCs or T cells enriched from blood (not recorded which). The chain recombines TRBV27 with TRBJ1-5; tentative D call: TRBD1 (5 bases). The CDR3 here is CASSLGGGGNQPQHF. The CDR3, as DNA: TGTGCCAGCAGTTTAGGGGGAGGAGGCAATCAGCCCCAGCATTTT.